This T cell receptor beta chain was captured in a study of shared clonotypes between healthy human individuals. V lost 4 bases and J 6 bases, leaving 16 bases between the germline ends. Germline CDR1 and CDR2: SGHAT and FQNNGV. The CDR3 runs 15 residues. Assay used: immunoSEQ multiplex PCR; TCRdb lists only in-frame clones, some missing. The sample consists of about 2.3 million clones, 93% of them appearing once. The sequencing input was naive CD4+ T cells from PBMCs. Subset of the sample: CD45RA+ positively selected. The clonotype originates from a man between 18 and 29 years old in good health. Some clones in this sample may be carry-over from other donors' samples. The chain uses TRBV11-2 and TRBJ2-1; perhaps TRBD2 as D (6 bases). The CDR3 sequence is CASSYTSFGGNEQFF. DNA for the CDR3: TGTGCCAGCAGCTACACTAGCTTCGGGGGCAATGAGCAGTTCTTC.